This record looks at one T cell receptor (beta chain) sequence and its context. The data stem from a study of T cell responses to AZD1222 COVID-19 vaccine. Clones were read by immunoSEQ multiplex PCR, and TCRdb kept only the in-frame ones, dropping some. The sample carries under 200,000 clones, 85% to 95% recorded once. The sample was peripheral blood, taken on day 0 of AZD1222 vaccination. This TCR was sampled from an adult in good health.

The CDR3 sequence is CATQDSRLLHYEQYF. In DNA, the CDR3 is TGTGCCACCCAGGACTCTCGACTACTTCACTACGAGCAGTACTTC. The chain employs TRBV27 and TRBJ2-7, with a weak D call TRBD2 (5 bases). CDR3 length equals 15 residues. CDR1 is MNHEY and CDR2 is SMNVEV in the germline V gene (reference sequence). The V gene lost 10 bases and the J gene lost 3 bases, with 22 bases spanning the gap.